Shown below are 6 T cell receptor beta chains from a single sample sequenced in a study of T cells in Graves' hyperthyroidism and ophthalmopathy (dated by TCRdb to between 2019 and 2020). To prepare the library, multiplex PCR was applied. The listed sequencing device is Illumina HiSeq 2000. Amplification of TCR beta CDR3 regions was carried out from RNA transcripts. A first-round RT-PCR of the TCR CDR3 used the HTBI primer set with the Qiagen OneStep RT-PCR kit. Clones were called with MiXCR by TCRdb after fastp trimmed the public reads at Q25, and only in-frame beta chains were retained. Entries are consolidated by CDR3 protein sequence, retaining the most common genes and DNA. The sample table records nearly 110,000 distinct CDR3 sequences; 16% of these occur just once. About 45% of the sample goes to the ten largest clones. Material for sequencing was blood. The receptors shown here come from a woman aged 45 to 65 with Graves' hyperthyroidism.

There are many counts of this clonotype. The J gene is TRBJ2-1, the V gene TRBV28, with TRBD2 matching 11 bases. CDR3 length: 18 amino acids. Germline values: CDR1 MDHEN, CDR2 SYDVKM. Trimming at V came to 5 bases and at J to 8 bases, leaving 17 bases not matched to a gene. CDR3 nucleotide sequence: TGTGCCAGCAGTCAGACCGGGACTAGCGGAACAGAGGGCGATGAGCAGTTCTTC. Translating gives CASSQTGTSGTEGDEQFF. The whole variable domain, filled in from reference TRBV28 and TRBJ2-1, reads DVKVTQSSRYLVKRTGEKVFLECVQDMDHENMFWYRQDPGLGLRLIYFSYDVKMKEKGDIPEGYSVSREKKERFSLILESASTNQTSMYLCASSQTGTSGTEGDEQFFGPGTRLTVL.

This chain connects TRBV9 to TRBJ2-1; 7 nucleotides line up with TRBD2. This CDR3 is 15 amino acids long. V gave up 0 bases and J gave up 7 bases; unmatched junction bases: 7. Germline values: CDR1 SGDLS, CDR2 YYNGEE. The CDR3 DNA is TGTGCCAGCAGCGTAGTTCCGGGACTACGAAATGAGCAGTTCTTC. This gives the protein CASSVVPGLRNEQFF.

Ten or more counts support this clonotype. The chain employs TRBV12-3 or TRBV12-4 and TRBJ2-7; 8 bases map to TRBD1. This CDR3 has 13 residues. V trimming: 6 bases; J trimming: 7 bases; junction bases outside the gene matches: 8. The chain's CDR3 is CASSRDRTGEQYF. The DNA for the CDR3 is TGTGCCAGCAGCAGGGACAGGACGGGGGAGCAGTACTTC.

This clonotype was detected ten times or more. The chain combines TRBV5-1 with TRBJ2-3; no definite D call. V was cut by 5 bases and J by 4 bases, with 11 bases left in between. This CDR3 is built from 13 residues. Germline loops: CDR1 SGHRS, CDR2 YFSETQ. The CDR3 region is CASRVRVSDTQYF. CDR3 coding DNA: TGCGCCAGCAGGGTTAGAGTCTCAGATACGCAGTATTTT.

This chain uses TRBV10-3 with TRBJ1-3; D might be TRBD1 (5 bases). This CDR3 is 16 amino acids long. Germline V gene lookup returns CDR1 ENHRY and CDR2 SYGVKD. Deletions cut 3 bases from V and 4 bases from J, with 16 bases between. The CDR3 sequence is CAISDPVRGDGNTIYF. The CDR3 nucleotides are TGTGCCATCAGTGACCCCGTAAGGGGCGACGGAAACACCATATATTTT.

This clonotype was picked up a small number of times. The chain recombines TRBV27 with TRBJ1-6, with D possibly being TRBD1 (6 bases). The CDR3 extends over 15 amino acids. The V gene's germline CDR1 is MNHEY and CDR2 SMNVEV (reference sequence). V was pared by 7 bases and J by 2 bases, with 12 bases between. CDR3 nucleotide sequence: TGTGCCAGCATGGTAGGGGGAACCTATAATTCACCCCTCCACTTT. It encodes CASMVGGTYNSPLHF.